These 3 T cell receptor beta chains came from one sample sequenced in a study of T cells in Graves' hyperthyroidism and ophthalmopathy. The TCR beta CDR3 regions underwent amplification using RNA transcripts as the source. First-round RT-PCR of the TCR CDR3 relied on the HTBI primer set. One entry per CDR3 protein results from TCRdb running MiXCR on the multiplex PCR reads. The data hold almost 500,000 distinct CDR3 sequences, with approximately 23% observed a single time. Sequences were obtained from blood. Receptor source: a woman aged 70 to 79 with Graves' ophthalmopathy.

Only a few counts were recorded for this clonotype. This chain links TRBV10-3 with TRBJ2-2, with D hard to call. CDR1 and CDR2 (germline): ENHRY, SYGVKD. The CDR3 is made up of 15 amino acids. The V end lost 2 bases, the J end lost 0 bases, and 7 bases lay between the germline ends. DNA of the CDR3: TGTGCCATCAGTGAGCGGAGCCCGAACACCGGGGAGCTGTTTTTT. It is translated as CAISERSPNTGELFF.

This clonotype appeared a few times. The rearrangement uses TRBV6-2 or TRBV6-3 and TRBJ1-5, with D perhaps matching TRBD1 (5 bases). Germline CDR1 and CDR2: MNHEY and SVGEGT. This CDR3 is built from 14 residues. Deletions cut 2 bases from V and 9 bases from J, with 14 bases between. In nucleotides, the CDR3 is TGTGCCAGCAGTTACGAGTGGGGCGAGGGGCCCCAGCATTTT. Its protein product is CASSYEWGEGPQHF.

The chain joins TRBV6-1 to TRBJ2-7, with 8 bases identical to TRBD2. Germline loops: CDR1 MNHNS, CDR2 SASEGT. V dropped 0 bases and J dropped 3; count of bases not matched to a gene: 4. CDR3 length equals 15 residues. The CDR3 region is CASSEATSEIYEQYF. The CDR3 DNA sequence: TGTGCCAGCAGTGAAGCGACTAGCGAAATCTACGAGCAGTACTTC.